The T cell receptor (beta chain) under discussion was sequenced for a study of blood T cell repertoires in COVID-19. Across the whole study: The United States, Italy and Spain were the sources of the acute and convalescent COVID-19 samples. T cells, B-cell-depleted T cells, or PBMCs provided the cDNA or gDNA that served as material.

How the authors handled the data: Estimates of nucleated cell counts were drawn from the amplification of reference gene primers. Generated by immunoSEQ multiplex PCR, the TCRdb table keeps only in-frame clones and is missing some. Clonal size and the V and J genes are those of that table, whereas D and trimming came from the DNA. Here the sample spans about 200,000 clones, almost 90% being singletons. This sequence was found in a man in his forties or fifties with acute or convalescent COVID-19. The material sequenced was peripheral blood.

CDR3 in amino acids: CAIMKAGTGAYEQYF. The CDR3 DNA follows: TGTGCCATCATGAAGGCCGGGACAGGGGCCTACGAGCAGTACTTC. The chain uses TRBV10-3 and TRBJ2-7; 10 positions agree with TRBD1. This CDR3 is built from 15 residues. V dropped 7 bases and J dropped 2; count of bases not matched to a gene: 8. CDR1 is ENHRY, CDR2 SYGVKD, per germline.